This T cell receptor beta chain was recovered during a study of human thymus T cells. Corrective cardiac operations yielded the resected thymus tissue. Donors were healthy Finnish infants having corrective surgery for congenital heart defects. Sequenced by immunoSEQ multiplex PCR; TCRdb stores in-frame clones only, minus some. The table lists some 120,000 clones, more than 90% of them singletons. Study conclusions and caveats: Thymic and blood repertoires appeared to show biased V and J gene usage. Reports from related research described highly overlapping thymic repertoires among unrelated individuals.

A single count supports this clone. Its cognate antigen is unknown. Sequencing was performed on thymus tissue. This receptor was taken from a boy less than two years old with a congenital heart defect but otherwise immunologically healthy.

CDR3 sequence reads: CASSVSPRTGASSPLHF. CDR3 sequence (DNA): TGTGCCAGCAGCGTCAGCCCCCGGACAGGAGCTTCTTCACCCCTCCACTTT. The chain has TRBV11-3 and TRBJ1-6, with TRBD1 matching over 7 bases. The ends lost 5 bases at V and 9 bases at J; junction bases unmatched: 16. Germline assignment: CDR1 SGHNT and CDR2 YENEEA. The CDR3 spans 17 residues.